Listed below are T cell receptor beta chains from one sample, sequenced in a study of monozygotic twins with inflammatory bowel disease. Following a re-call of the 5' RACE reads, TCRdb has one entry per CDR3 protein and lacks DNA. The sample includes about 300,000 distinct CDR3 sequences. Sequencing was performed on blood. Every receptor here comes from a human donor with ulcerative colitis or Crohn's disease, or a healthy co-twin of an affected twin (not recorded which). Each CDR3 is given with its conserved first and last residue. Fields, in order: CDR3 protein, J gene, V gene.

CASSLERGRGDTQYF TRBJ2-3 TRBV5-4
CASSARTTPYNEQFF TRBJ2-1 TRBV19
CSAPRLSTNEQFF TRBJ2-1 TRBV20-1
CASSLIPRQTGYTF TRBJ1-2 TRBV7-3
CASSLVGPYNRELFF TRBJ2-2 TRBV12-3/TRBV12-4
CASNRQGARYGANVLTF TRBJ2-6 TRBV3-1
CASSSIADTYEQYF TRBJ2-7 TRBV7-2
CSAPNGGDEQFF TRBJ2-1 TRBV20-1
CASSAQGFNEKLFF TRBJ1-4 TRBV9
CSVTRDRGGNEQFF TRBJ2-1 TRBV29-1
CASSFRGLGDSPLHF TRBJ1-6 TRBV12-3/TRBV12-4
CASSLGTSGIKPSRDTQYF TRBJ2-3 TRBV11-2
CASSLRLAGGNEQFF TRBJ2-1 TRBV5-1
CSAIRGTGSYEQYF TRBJ2-7 TRBV29-1
CASSLGGAFGNEQFF TRBJ2-1 TRBV27
CASSLRRRDTQYF TRBJ2-3 TRBV5-1
CASSHEGGFTGELFF TRBJ2-2 TRBV4-1
CASGIQGRSNQPQHF TRBJ1-5 TRBV6-1
CASSLASTSSNEQFF TRBJ2-1 TRBV6-1
CSASDSSSAKAFF TRBJ1-1 TRBV20-1
CASSSQREGDEKLFF TRBJ1-4 TRBV28
CASSLGGMTNYGYTF TRBJ1-2 TRBV7-6
CSVGEGQGGTEAFF TRBJ1-1 TRBV29-1
CASSERSGMAKNIQYF TRBJ2-4 TRBV2
CASSLVYETQYF TRBJ2-5 TRBV7-8
CASSLSRGGGTGELFF TRBJ2-2 TRBV7-2
CSARWGAGVNEQFF TRBJ2-1 TRBV20-1
CASKLAGSYNEQFF TRBJ2-1 TRBV7-8
CASSWPSSGGALYTDTQYF TRBJ2-3 TRBV11-2
CASSLGSLATNTEAFF TRBJ1-1 TRBV7-8
CASSSFDTHGDTQYF TRBJ2-3 TRBV6-5
CASSPAGNIQYF TRBJ2-4 TRBV9
CSARLLAGMNTEAFF TRBJ1-1 TRBV20-1
CASSRLYYEQYF TRBJ2-7 TRBV18
CASSLGYWQGSSSEQYF TRBJ2-7 TRBV27
CASSLRVVSYNEQFF TRBJ2-1 TRBV5-1
CASSRDASGVRNTIYF TRBJ1-3 TRBV5-1
CVSRDRDTGELFF TRBJ2-2 TRBV5-1
CASSESLGLAGQYNEQFF TRBJ2-1 TRBV10-1
CASSWDRVHEQYF TRBJ2-7 TRBV6-2/TRBV6-3